The entry below describes one TCR beta chain. There is no known antigen for this receptor. Per-nucleotide qualities are absent, and no much larger clonotype sits a single base away. Trimming removed 0 bases from V and 6 bases from J, leaving 14 bases between the germline ends. The CDR3 numbers 16 residues from cysteine through phenylalanine. CDR3 DNA only is kept here, 48 bases in frame from base 1. CDR1 and CDR2 are read off the germline V gene as SGHTA and FQGTGA. This record comes from a study of Ad26.COV2.S vaccination and SARS-CoV-2 variants (dated by TCRdb to the early 2020s). For the study in its entirety: Vaccine-arm donors were drawn from COV1001, a multicentre, randomized, double-blind, placebo-controlled phase I-IIa trial of Ad26.COV2.S in healthy adults. Ad26.COV2.S was administered intramuscularly at 5 x 10^10 or 1 x 10^11 viral particles, either as a single shot or as two shots given 56 days apart. TCRbeta repertoire sequencing served as the tool for gauging how specific and how broad the SARS-CoV-2-reactive T cell receptors were following Ad26.COV2.S vaccination. A total of roughly 30 samples were included in the TCR-sequenced set, comprising roughly 19 Ad26.COV2.S vaccine recipients, 5 placebo recipients and 8 SARS-CoV-2 convalescent individuals. Participants in the trial were split at random into five groups of five each, receiving low-dose or high-dose Ad26.COV2.S once or twice, or else placebo on both occasions. Investigators remained blinded to trial group allocation during experiments and outcome assessment.

The immunoSEQ Assay was the method used to sequence TCRbeta CDR3 regions. After extraction, genomic DNA underwent amplification by bias-controlled multiplex PCR, followed by high-throughput sequencing. The authors' analysis ran thus. To quantify the absolute abundance of every unique TCRbeta CDR3 region, sequences were collapsed and filtered. T cell fraction was estimated by normalizing TCRbeta template counts to usable DNA, with usable DNA measured through amplification of reference genes found in all nucleated cells. Repertoire TCRs were annotated as SARS-CoV-2-specific by exact matching of V gene, CDR3 amino acid sequence and J gene to a known reactive TCR set. MIRA supplied the reference SARS-CoV-2 TCR set, which was filtered for enrichment in COVID-19-positive ImmuneCODE repertoires so that public or cross-reactive TCRs were removed. Using the MIRA antigens, annotated TCRs were further analysed by specific ORF or by position within an ORF. Depth was the summed frequency of annotated unique rearrangements, while breadth was defined as annotated unique rearrangements over total unique productive rearrangements. Two-sided Wilcoxon rank-sum tests were used to compare TCR breadth between groups. TCRdb limited this immuneACCESS table to in-frame rearrangements with V and J called. A share of clones is missing; checked studies link under half to unresolved V genes, and the rest is unexplained. Clone size and the V and J calls come from that table; the DNA yielded D and trimming. This sample is represented by a few hundred thousand clones; 88% of them were singletons. Less than 4.5% of the sample goes to the ten largest clones.

The sample's treatment or condition label is to be understood as: roughly 18 received Ad26.COV2.S at low or high dose, single or two shots; about 5 received placebo; per-sample allocation not given. For vaccine and placebo recipients, the sequenced repertoires came from samples collected on day 63 after the first injection. Between 29 July and 7 August 2020, Cohort 1b enrolled around 24 adults aged 18-55 years at one site in Boston, USA. Ad26.COV2.S was a replication-incompetent adenovirus type 26 vector expressing a prefusion-stabilized SARS-CoV-2 spike protein from the original Wuhan strain. The paper's findings and limits, for the study overall: After vaccination, substantial breadth of spike-specific CD8+ and CD4+ T cell responses was reported. The study was not powered for comparison of responses between vaccine doses or regimens. Comparable non-spike TCR breadth was observed between vaccine and placebo recipients, consistent with only spike being contained in the vaccine. The authors noted that total T cell responses may have been underestimated by the TCR breadth and depth analyses. Spike-specific TCR breadth was higher in Ad26.COV2.S recipients than in placebo recipients (P = 0.0014).

This specimen consisted of peripheral blood, obtained in a trial of Ad26.COV2.S vaccine versus placebo. This receptor chain uses TRBV7-3 and TRBJ2-2; TRBD2 might be the D gene, on 6 matching bases. The origin of this receptor is a person between 18 and 60 years old who received the Ad26.COV2.S COVID-19 vaccine or a placebo. The CDR3 sequence is CASSLTSRGEAGELFF. The bases read TGTGCCAGCAGCTTAACCTCCAGAGGGGAGGCCGGGGAGCTGTTTTTT.